The 14 T cell receptor beta chains below come from one sample, sequenced in a study of PD-1 blockade in classical Hodgkin lymphoma. Time point denoted: cycle 4 day 1 (C4D1), after less than seven weeks of nivolumab. In every patient, relapse followed autologous stem cell transplantation, while exposure to brentuximab vedotin differed. TCRdb keeps only in-frame clones here, not all; method: immunoSEQ multiplex PCR. This sample yields under 80,000 clones, of which 87% are seen a single time; 7% to 8.5% belongs to the top ten. Sequencing used peripheral blood mononuclear cells (PBMCs), obtained before the fourth cycle of nivolumab. The receptors stem from a human donor with classical Hodgkin lymphoma.

The chain couples TRBV11-2 to TRBJ1-2; the D is unclear. The CDR3 runs to 16 residues. V was clipped by 5 bases and J by 0 bases, with 16 bases between them. Looked up from germline, CDR1 is SGHAT and CDR2 is FQNNGV. The CDR3 here is CASSRWPDTPNYGYTF. The CDR3 coding sequence is TGTGCCAGCAGCCGCTGGCCCGACACGCCTAACTATGGCTACACCTTC.

The chain has TRBV2 and TRBJ1-6; D is unclear. The germline CDR1 and CDR2 sequences are SNHLY and FYNNEI. The CDR3 extends over 17 amino acids. V dropped 5 bases and J dropped 0 bases, with 14 bases sitting between them. CDR3 coding DNA: TGTGCCAGCAGTCTACAGAATTCTAACTCCTATAATTCACCCCTCCACTTT. Translating it yields CASSLQNSNSYNSPLHF.

CDR3 sequence reads: CASSQWGGTDTQYF. The CDR3 nucleotides read TGTGCCAGCAGCCAATGGGGAGGCACAGATACGCAGTATTTT. The chain is built from TRBV14 and TRBJ2-3, with a possible D match to TRBD2 (5 bases). This CDR3 region has 14 residues. Deletions cut 2 bases from V and 1 base from J, with 7 bases between. In germline, CDR1 is SGHDN, CDR2 FVKESK.

In the case of this clone: Other DNA sequences in the same sample also yield this CDR3. The chain carries TRBV5-1 and TRBJ2-2; weak D call: TRBD1 (6 bases). The germline CDR1 and CDR2 sequences are SGHRS and YFSETQ. The germline V and J ends were trimmed by 1 base and 4 bases, with 11 bases remaining between them. The CDR3 consists of 15 residues. This CDR3 is CASSLTGSGTGELFF. CDR3 DNA: TGCGCCAGCAGCTTGACAGGGTCGGGCACCGGGGAGCTGTTTTTT.

The chain couples TRBV6-5 to TRBJ2-7, with 13 bases aligning to TRBD2. Trimming cost V 4 bases and J 5 bases; bases outside gene matches: 5. Germline V gene sequence: CDR1 MNHEY, CDR2 SVGAGI. CDR3 length equals 15 residues. In nucleotides, the CDR3 is TGTGCCAGCAGTTCCACTAGCGGGGGGGCCCACGAGCAGTACTTC. It translates to CASSSTSGGAHEQYF.

The chain couples TRBV28 to TRBJ1-2; the D gene is possibly TRBD1 (5 bases). In germline, CDR1 is MDHEN, CDR2 SYDVKM. The V end lost 4 bases, the J end lost 4 bases, and 13 bases lay between the germline ends. This CDR3 has 14 amino acids. Here the CDR3 reads CASSYAGRAYGYTF. The CDR3 nucleotides are TGTGCCAGCAGTTATGCGGGCAGGGCCTATGGCTACACCTTC.

This chain uses TRBV28 with TRBJ1-5; unclear D gene. The CDR3 contains 12 residues. The V and J ends lost 6 bases and 6 bases respectively, with 9 bases between them. CDR1 MDHEN and CDR2 SYDVKM come from the germline V gene. The CDR3: CASSPVGQPQHF. CDR3 in DNA: TGTGCCAGCAGCCCGGTTGGTCAGCCCCAGCATTTT.

The genes are TRBV5-1 and TRBJ1-6; D unclear. The germline V and J ends were trimmed by 2 bases and 8 bases, with 11 bases remaining between them. The CDR3 covers 14 residues. Germline V gene data show CDR1 as SGHRS and CDR2 as YFSETQ. CDR3 loop: CASSLDITYSPLHF. DNA for the CDR3: TGCGCCAGCAGCTTAGATATTACTTATTCACCCCTCCACTTT.

The chain is built from TRBV14 and TRBJ2-5; D might be TRBD2 (5 bases). Trimming removed 1 base from V and 7 bases from J, with 16 bases in between. The CDR3 extends over 15 amino acids. Per germline, CDR1 SGHDN and CDR2 FVKESK. The CDR3 here is CASSQAGNRRGTQYF. The DNA of the CDR3 is TGTGCCAGCAGCCAAGCGGGAAACAGAAGAGGGACCCAGTACTTC.

This chain links TRBV6-1 with TRBJ2-3; D call uncertain. The CDR3 is made up of 15 amino acids. Germline lookup yields CDR1 MNHNS and CDR2 SASEGT. The ends were cut back, 4 bases at V and 4 bases at J, with 15 bases in the middle. The CDR3 nucleotides read TGTGCCAGCAGTGTCCGTGGAGAGGCCTCAGATACGCAGTATTTT. Its protein product is CASSVRGEASDTQYF.

The chain recombines TRBV30 with TRBJ1-4; D gene ambiguous. The CDR3 has 11 residues. Per germline, CDR1 GTSNPN and CDR2 SVGIG (reference sequence). V lost 8 bases and J 4 bases, leaving 8 bases between the germline ends. Here the CDR3 reads CATADNEKLFF. The CDR3 nucleotides read TGTGCCACGGCCGATAATGAAAAACTGTTTTTT.

Concerning this clone itself: This same CDR3 is encoded by further DNA sequences in the sample. The CDR3 bases are TGCGCCAGCAGCTTGGGCTCTGGGGCCAACGTCCTGACTTTC. Translated, it gives CASSLGSGANVLTF. The gene calls are TRBV5-1 and TRBJ2-6, with unresolved D. This CDR3 comprises 14 residues. Germline V lookup: CDR1 SGHRS, CDR2 YFSETQ. V lost 0 bases and J 0 bases, leaving 1 base between the germline ends.

The chain has TRBV7-2 and TRBJ2-5, with D unclear. V was pared by 5 bases and J by 2 bases, with 3 bases between. CDR3 length: 11 amino acids. Germline CDR1 SGHTA, CDR2 FQGNSA. The CDR3 sequence is CASSQQETQYF. The DNA of the CDR3 is TGTGCCAGCAGCCAGCAAGAGACCCAGTACTTC.

This clone was seen only once. This sequence joins TRBV19 and TRBJ1-1, with 7 positions matching TRBD1. CDR1 and CDR2 (germline): LNHDA, SQIVND (reference sequence). The CDR3 is made up of 19 amino acids. Germline trimming cut 4 bases from V and 0 bases from J; bases unmatched to any gene: 17. The CDR3 sequence is CASSKDAGWQGGMNTEAFF. The CDR3 DNA reads as TGTGCCAGTAGTAAAGACGCCGGTTGGCAGGGGGGGATGAACACTGAAGCTTTCTTT.